This is a list of T cell receptor beta chains from one sample in a study of beta chain features in type 1 diabetes. Assay used: immunoSEQ multiplex PCR; TCRdb lists only in-frame clones, some missing. In the table there are 120,000 to 150,000 clones, 6.9% of which are singletons. Input material: central memory CD4+ T cells from blood. The receptors stem from a woman aged 30 to 39 in good health. Each CDR3 is given with its conserved first and last residue. The D gene is left open where the match is weak. Only some rows state a clone size, as once, few, many or a class for expanded clones.

J gene,V gene,clone size,D gene,CDR3 DNA,CDR3 protein
TRBJ1-2,TRBV20-1,few,NA,TGCAGTGCTAGCAGCGGGGCTGGCTACACCTTC,CSASSGAGYTF
TRBJ1-1,TRBV5-4,NA,NA,TGTGCCAGCAGCTTTGGAAACGGGACTCGTCGAAAGGGCGCTTTCTTT,CASSFGNGTRRKGAFF
TRBJ2-5,TRBV30,few,NA,TGTGCCTGGAGTTCGACAGGCAAAGAGACCCAGTACTTC,CAWSSTGKETQYF
TRBJ1-4,TRBV30,NA,TRBD1,TGTGCCTGCCGAACAGGGGATGATATGGGAAAACTGTTTTTT,CACRTGDDMGKLFF
TRBJ1-5,TRBV15,NA,NA,TGTGCCACCAGCCCCCACGGGGACGCGGGACAGCCCCAGCATTTT,CATSPHGDAGQPQHF
TRBJ1-5,TRBV6-5,few,TRBD1,TGTGCCAGCCGCCAAAGGACAGGCCAACAGCCCCAGCATTTT,CASRQRTGQQPQHF
TRBJ1-5,TRBV30,many,TRBD1,TGTGCCTGGAGCGGGACCACCCAGGGGGGTCAGCCCCAGCATTTT,CAWSGTTQGGQPQHF
TRBJ2-6,TRBV5-1,few,NA,TGCGCCAGCAGCCGCGCGCCGGGCTCTGGGGCCAACGTCCTGACTTTC,CASSRAPGSGANVLTF
TRBJ2-5,TRBV28,few,TRBD2,TGTGCCAGCAGTTTGACTCAAGGACTAGCGGGAGGTGGCGAGACCCAGTACTTC,CASSLTQGLAGGGETQYF
TRBJ2-1,TRBV11-1,NA,TRBD2,TGTGCCAGCAGCGCACCGGGGACTATCTACAATGAGCAGTTCTTC,CASSAPGTIYNEQFF
TRBJ2-7,TRBV29-1,few,TRBD2,TGCAGCGTAACGGGACTAGCGGGAGAGGGCCAGTACTTC,CSVTGLAGEGQYF
TRBJ2-5,TRBV29-1,many,NA,TGCAGCGTTGTTTTGGGTAGCGTAGGGGAGACCCAGTACTTC,CSVVLGSVGETQYF
TRBJ1-5,TRBV6-4,few,TRBD1,TGTGCCAGCAGTGAACAGGGGAATCAGCCCCAGCATTTT,CASSEQGNQPQHF
TRBJ2-7,TRBV7-2,few,TRBD1,TGTGCCAGCAGAGCACAGGGGGATAGCTCCTACGAGCAGTACTTC,CASRAQGDSSYEQYF
TRBJ2-7,TRBV5-4,NA,NA,TGTGCCAGCAGCTTGGGACGGAGAGCCTACGAGCAGTACTTC,CASSLGRRAYEQYF
TRBJ2-5,TRBV27,many,NA,TGTGCCAGCAGTTCCGCCAGTGAGACCCAGTACTTC,CASSSASETQYF
TRBJ1-1,TRBV7-7,many,NA,TGTGCTAGCAGCCTCCACAATAGGACAACCGAAGCTTTCTTT,CASSLHNRTTEAFF
TRBJ2-4,TRBV19,few,TRBD1,TGTGCCACCAAGCTAGGGACAGGGAGGGACATTCAGTACTTC,CATKLGTGRDIQYF
TRBJ2-4,TRBV7-2,NA,NA,TGTGCCAGCACCCAATTTCCGCGGCGTGAAAACATTCAGTACTTC,CASTQFPRRENIQYF
TRBJ2-7,TRBV28,NA,TRBD1,TGTGCCAGCAGGAGTCAGGGGGCGGCCTACGAGCAGTACTTC,CASRSQGAAYEQYF
TRBJ1-4,TRBV4-3,few,NA,TGCGCCAGCAGCCAAGTGGGGCCGGTTAATGAAAAACTGTTTTTT,CASSQVGPVNEKLFF
TRBJ2-1,TRBV7-2,many,TRBD2,TGTGCCAGCAGCGGACGTCCTGGACTAGCGGCGTTCTTC,CASSGRPGLAAFF
TRBJ2-5,TRBV18,NA,TRBD2,TGTGCCAGCTCACGGAGCGGGAGGAGGGAAGAGACCCAGTACTTC,CASSRSGRREETQYF
TRBJ2-2,TRBV5-5,NA,TRBD2,TGTGCCAGCAGACCTACTAGCGACCAAGGAACCGGGGAGCTGTTTTTT,CASRPTSDQGTGELFF
TRBJ1-4,TRBV6-1,few,NA,TGTGCCAGCCACAGACGGGGAGAAAAACTGTTTTTT,CASHRRGEKLFF
TRBJ1-2,TRBV27,few,TRBD1,TGTGCCAGCAGGAGACAGGGGATAAACTATGGCTACACCTTC,CASRRQGINYGYTF
TRBJ1-1,TRBV18,NA,NA,TGTGCCAGCTCACCTCTAGAGGGCGGTTCTGAAGCTTTCTTT,CASSPLEGGSEAFF
TRBJ2-1,TRBV28,many,TRBD2,TGTGCCAGCAGCCGTAGGACTAGCGGCAACAATGAGCAGTTCTTC,CASSRRTSGNNEQFF
TRBJ2-7,TRBV30,few,NA,TGTGCCTGGAGTGGACAGGTTACCTACGAGCAGTACTTC,CAWSGQVTYEQYF
TRBJ2-5,TRBV5-5,many,TRBD2,TGTGCCAGCAGCGTCGATGAAGCGGGAAGAGCCCAGTACTTC,CASSVDEAGRAQYF
TRBJ2-1,TRBV7-2,few,NA,TGTGCCAGCAGCTTAGAGGACTCGGCAACTGAGCAGTTCTTC,CASSLEDSATEQFF
TRBJ1-1,TRBV29-1,many,NA,TGCAGCGTTGAGGCCTATGGGGGGGTAGCTTTCTTT,CSVEAYGGVAFF
TRBJ2-3,TRBV6-6,few,NA,TGTGCCAGCAGTTTTCGACCAGACTCAGATACGCAGTATTTT,CASSFRPDSDTQYF
TRBJ2-7,TRBV5-1,few,NA,TGCGCCAGCAGTTCGGGGGATAGCCGAGTCGAGCAGTACTTC,CASSSGDSRVEQYF
TRBJ2-1,TRBV7-9,few,TRBD2,TGTGCCAGCAGCTTCAGCGGGAGGGCCCTGAATGAGCAGTTCTTC,CASSFSGRALNEQFF